These 28 T cell receptor beta chains share one sample of origin, sequenced in a study of blood T cell repertoires in COVID-19. The table came from immunoSEQ multiplex PCR; TCRdb's copy has only in-frame clones and leaves some out. The sample lists around 180,000 clones, around 80% occurring once. The sample comprised PBMCs or T cells enriched from blood (not recorded which). These receptors were obtained from a woman in her forties or fifties with acute COVID-19.

This chain links TRBV5-1 with TRBJ1-1; D unclear. Germline-derived CDR1 and CDR2 are SGHRS and YFSETQ. Trimming took off 5 bases at V and 1 base at J, with 9 bases between the two ends. The CDR3 spans 13 residues. The CDR3 protein is CASRWAANTEAFF. CDR3 bases: TGCGCCAGCAGATGGGCAGCGAACACTGAAGCTTTCTTT.

The rearrangement uses TRBV10-3 and TRBJ2-3; perhaps TRBD2 as D (7 bases). With 6 bases removed from V and 6 bases from J, the gap between germline ends came to 13 bases. The CDR3 is 13 amino acids. Germline CDR1 reads ENHRY; CDR2 reads SYGVKD. CDR3 residues: CAIRGGAGDTQYF. The DNA for the CDR3 is TGTGCCATCAGAGGGGGGGCGGGGGATACGCAGTATTTT.

The chain combines TRBV27 with TRBJ1-2; 7 bases match TRBD1. Germline values: CDR1 MNHEY, CDR2 SMNVEV (reference sequence). Trimming took 1 base from V and 6 from J; bases not matched to a gene: 8. This CDR3 is 15 amino acids long. CDR3 sequence: CASSLLSDRDDGYTF. CDR3 nucleotide sequence: TGTGCCAGCAGTTTATTATCCGACAGGGATGATGGCTACACCTTC.

J is TRBJ1-5 and V is TRBV6-5, with a tentative D call TRBD1 (5 bases). The germline CDR1 and CDR2 sequences are MNHEY and SVGAGI. This CDR3 has 16 amino acids. The germline V and J ends were trimmed by 0 bases and 6 bases, with 15 bases remaining between them. The CDR3 here is CASSYSGGVDSQPQHF. The DNA of the CDR3 is TGTGCCAGCAGTTACTCGGGGGGGGTCGACAGTCAGCCCCAGCATTTT.

The rearrangement links TRBV10-2 to TRBJ1-1, with 7 bases fitting TRBD1. There are 12 residues in the CDR3. Losses at the gene ends were 9 bases for V and 2 bases for J; bases not matched to a gene: 3. Germline CDR1 is WSHSY and CDR2 is SAAADI. CDR3 nucleotides: TGCGCCAGTGGACAGGCAAACACTGAAGCTTTCTTT. Translated, it gives CASGQANTEAFF.

The chain is built from TRBV19 and TRBJ1-3, with a possible D match to TRBD1 (5 bases). V lost 6 bases and J 1 base, leaving 16 bases between the germline ends. Germline V CDR1 and CDR2: LNHDA, SQIVND (reference sequence). The CDR3 is made up of 16 amino acids. The CDR3, as DNA: TGTGCCAGTAGCCTACAGGCCTCCTCTTCTGGAAACACCATATATTTT. It yields the protein CASSLQASSSGNTIYF.

This chain joins TRBV14 and TRBJ1-2; possible D gene TRBD1, 5 bases. The germline gives CDR1 SGHDN, CDR2 FVKESK. Trimming cost V 0 bases and J 8 bases, with 19 bases left between them. This CDR3 spans 16 amino acids. The CDR3 here is CASSQELGGVSGGYTF. The CDR3 DNA follows: TGTGCCAGCAGCCAAGAGTTGGGGGGAGTATCGGGAGGCTACACCTTC.

This clone was seen more than once but under ten times. The CDR3 spells CASSLTGSSGNTIYF. The CDR3 bases are TGCGCCAGCAGCTTGACAGGGAGCTCTGGAAACACCATATATTTT. The chain has TRBV5-1 and TRBJ1-3, with D perhaps TRBD1 (6 bases). Germline V gives CDR1 SGHRS, CDR2 YFSETQ. Deletions cut 1 base from V and 0 bases from J, with 8 bases between. The CDR3 totals 15 residues.

This clone was observed a handful of times. This chain uses TRBV28 with TRBJ1-2, with a tentative D call TRBD1 (6 bases). CDR1 and CDR2 from the germline V gene are MDHEN and SYDVKM. This CDR3 spans 14 amino acids. Trimming took off 6 bases at V and 4 bases at J, with 15 bases between the two ends. The CDR3 is CASSPMDRIYGYTF. In nucleotides, the CDR3 is TGTGCCAGCAGCCCGATGGACAGAATCTATGGCTACACCTTC.

The rearrangement links TRBV18 to TRBJ1-1, with D possibly matching TRBD1 (5 bases). The CDR3 totals 14 residues. Trimming removed 3 bases from V and 3 bases from J, with 11 bases in between. Germline V lookup: CDR1 KGHSH, CDR2 LQKENI. CDR3 coding DNA: TGTGCCAGCTCACCCCAGCTAGGGGACACTGAAGCTTTCTTT. It translates to CASSPQLGDTEAFF.

This clone was seen at least ten times. The chain carries TRBV6-5 and TRBJ2-7; 7 bases match TRBD1. Per germline, CDR1 MNHEY and CDR2 SVGAGI. Unmatched junction bases numbered 1, after V lost 8 bases and J lost 3 bases. The CDR3 extends over 11 amino acids. The CDR3 is CASGTDYEQYV. The CDR3 DNA reads as TGTGCCAGCGGGACAGACTACGAGCAGTACGTC.

The rearrangement links TRBV4-1 to TRBJ2-3; the match to TRBD2 covers 10 bases. The germline V gene encodes CDR1 MGHRA and CDR2 YSYEKL. The CDR3 spans 16 residues. V trimming: 8 bases; J trimming: 1 base; junction bases outside the gene matches: 9. The CDR3: CASGIKTSGGTDTQYF. The CDR3 nucleotides read TGCGCCAGCGGAATTAAAACTAGCGGGGGCACAGATACGCAGTATTTT.

V and J are TRBV28 and TRBJ1-2; possibly TRBD1 for D (5 bases). Trimming pared 6 bases from V and 5 bases from J, leaving 13 bases between. CDR3 length: 13 residues. CDR1 and CDR2 (germline): MDHEN, SYDVKM. The CDR3 loop reads CASREGARYGYTF. CDR3 DNA: TGTGCCAGCAGGGAAGGGGCGAGGTATGGCTACACCTTC.

V is TRBV7-2 and J is TRBJ2-3, with 9 nucleotides matching TRBD2. J gave up 4 bases and V 1 base, and 3 bases lay outside the gene matches. The germline gives CDR1 SGHTA, CDR2 FQGNSA. This CDR3 region has 15 residues. This CDR3 is CASSLVGGGADTQYF. The CDR3 bases are TGTGCCAGCAGCTTAGTTGGCGGGGGGGCAGATACGCAGTATTTT.

This clone was seen a few times. This chain connects TRBV4-3 to TRBJ1-3, with 7 bases matching TRBD1. J was trimmed by 8 bases and V by 1 base; bases with no gene match: 5. Germline-derived CDR1 and CDR2 are LGHNA and YSLEER. This CDR3 contains 14 residues. The CDR3 DNA follows: TGCGCCAGCAGCCAAGGGAGACAGGGCCACACCATATATTTT. Protein sequence: CASSQGRQGHTIYF.

The chain joins TRBV5-1 to TRBJ2-7, with 8 bases fitting TRBD1. J gave up 2 bases and V 3 bases, and 13 bases lay outside the gene matches. CDR1 and CDR2 from the germline V gene are SGHRS and YFSETQ. This CDR3 region has 17 residues. In DNA, the CDR3 is TGCGCCAGCAGCTATCGCAACCGGGACAGGAAAGCCTACGAGCAGTACGTC. Its translation: CASSYRNRDRKAYEQYV.

This clone was seen only once. The V gene is TRBV19, the J gene TRBJ2-1, with 10 bases aligning to TRBD2. This CDR3 contains 15 residues. In germline, CDR1 is LNHDA, CDR2 SQIVND (reference sequence). With 1 base clipped from V and 4 bases from J, the junction kept 1 base outside the gene matches. Here the CDR3 reads CASSIGTSGYNEQFF. As DNA, the CDR3 is TGTGCCAGTAGTATAGGGACTAGCGGTTACAATGAGCAGTTCTTC.

This clone was observed a few times. V and J are TRBV2 and TRBJ2-5, with 7 bases that match TRBD1. This CDR3 comprises 14 residues. After removal of 4 bases from V and 5 bases from J, the junction contained 7 bases not matched to a gene. Looked up from germline, CDR1 is SNHLY and CDR2 is FYNNEI. DNA of the CDR3: TGTGCCAGCAGTGGGGGACAGCCCCCGGAGACCCAGTACTTC. Translated, it gives CASSGGQPPETQYF. The complete variable domain, with remaining parts taken from reference TRBV2 and TRBJ2-5, reads EPEVTQTPSHQVTQMGQEVILRCVPISNHLYFYWYRQILGQKVEFLVSFYNNEISEKSEIFDDQFSVERPDGSNFTLKIRSTKLEDSAMYFCASSGGQPPETQYFGPGTRLLVL.

The V call is TRBV6-6, the J call TRBJ2-5; weak D call: TRBD2 (7 bases). V was shortened by 2 bases and J by 5 bases, with 12 bases between the two germline ends. CDR3 length: 14 amino acids. Per the germline V gene, CDR1 is MNHNY and CDR2 is SVGAGI (reference sequence). The CDR3 reads CASSYRSGGETQYF. The CDR3 bases are TGTGCCAGCAGTTACCGGTCGGGGGGCGAGACCCAGTACTTC.

The chain has TRBV7-8 and TRBJ1-1; no clear D gene. The V end lost 5 bases, the J end lost 0 bases, and 10 bases lay between the germline ends. CDR3 size: 14 residues. Germline V gene data show CDR1 as SGHVS and CDR2 as FQNEAQ. The CDR3 sequence is CASSPWAMNTEAFF. For the CDR3, the DNA is TGTGCCAGCAGCCCATGGGCCATGAACACTGAAGCTTTCTTT.

The chain links TRBV7-2 to TRBJ1-1, with TRBD1 matching 7 bases. With V trimmed by 1 base and J by 3 bases, 5 bases remained unmatched. From germline, CDR1 is SGHTA and CDR2 FQGNSA. This CDR3 comprises 15 residues. The CDR3 coding sequence is TGTGCCAGCAGCTTAGGGACAGGACGTCACACTGAAGCTTTCTTT. The encoded protein is CASSLGTGRHTEAFF.

The V and J genes are TRBV28 and TRBJ1-2; no definite D call. The CDR3 is 11 amino acids. Trimming left V 6 bases short and J 7 bases short, with 9 bases between. Per germline, CDR1 MDHEN and CDR2 SYDVKM. CDR3 residues: CASSLNSGYTF. The CDR3, as DNA: TGTGCCAGCAGCCTTAATTCTGGCTACACCTTC.

The chain is built from TRBV11-2 and TRBJ1-3; D is unresolved. The length of the CDR3 is 13 residues. Germline CDR1 and CDR2: SGHAT and FQNNGV. Trimming stripped 1 base from V and 4 bases from J, with 5 bases between. The chain's CDR3 is CASSLARGNTIYF. CDR3 sequence (DNA): TGTGCCAGCAGCTTAGCCAGAGGAAACACCATATATTTT.

Here the CDR3 reads CASTPKGEAEAFF. CDR3 coding DNA: TGCGCCAGCACCCCGAAAGGGGAGGCTGAAGCTTTCTTT. V gene TRBV4-1 combines with J gene TRBJ1-1, with D possibly matching TRBD1 (5 bases). The V end was cut by 7 bases, the J end by 6 bases, with 15 bases between. The CDR3 runs to 13 residues. The germline V gene encodes CDR1 MGHRA and CDR2 YSYEKL.

This clone was picked up a small number of times. The J gene is TRBJ1-1, the V gene TRBV7-2; possible D gene TRBD1, 5 bases. The length of the CDR3 is 14 residues. The ends were cut back, 2 bases at V and 1 base at J, with 8 bases in the middle. Germline assignment: CDR1 SGHTA and CDR2 FQGNSA. The CDR3 DNA is TGTGCCAGCAGCTTAACGGGGGGGAACACTGAAGCTTTCTTT. Translated: CASSLTGGNTEAFF.

This chain uses TRBV19 with TRBJ1-5, with D possibly matching TRBD1 (5 bases). V lost 3 bases and J lost 2, with 11 bases in between. The germline gives CDR1 LNHDA, CDR2 SQIVND (reference sequence). The CDR3 totals 15 residues. Here the CDR3 reads CASSIYGGGNQPQHF. The CDR3 DNA follows: TGTGCCAGTAGTATCTACGGGGGGGGCAATCAGCCCCAGCATTTT.

This clone came up many times. The CDR3 loop is CASSLQGETYYGYTF. CDR3 in DNA: TGTGCCAGCAGTTTACAGGGGGAGACCTACTATGGCTACACCTTC. The J gene is TRBJ1-2, the V gene TRBV27; 7 nucleotides line up with TRBD1. Trimming cost V 2 bases and J 3 bases; bases outside gene matches: 6. The CDR3 totals 15 residues. Germline V gene sequence: CDR1 MNHEY, CDR2 SMNVEV (reference sequence).

The CDR3: CASSFRQGAGGYTF. The CDR3 DNA reads TGTGCCAGCAGCTTTCGACAGGGGGCTGGTGGCTACACCTTC. V usage is TRBV5-4 and J usage is TRBJ1-2; the match to TRBD1 covers 10 bases. Per germline, CDR1 SGHNT and CDR2 YYREEE (reference sequence). This CDR3 has 14 amino acids. The ends lost 2 bases at V and 7 bases at J; junction bases unmatched: 5. The full variable domain, in which reference TRBV5-4 and TRBJ1-2 provide the parts outside the CDR3, is ETGVTQSPTHLIKTRGQQVTLRCSSQSGHNTVSWYQQALGQGPQFIFQYYREEENGRGNFPPRFSGLQFPNYSSELNVNALELDDSALYLCASSFRQGAGGYTFGSGTRLTVV.